This T cell receptor beta chain was profiled in a study of T-cell memory formation after mild COVID-19 listed by TCRdb under 2021. Turning to the overall study: TCR sequence clusters from the two donors were largely donor specific. In a couple of donors, T-cell clones that expanded and contracted after mild COVID-19 were followed by sequencing TCRalpha and TCRbeta repertoires longitudinally. Two young, previously healthy adult volunteers, one female and one male, were included in the cohort.

Concerning this clonotype: Its antigen is still unknown. The input lacks base qualities; no much larger clone sits a single base away.

Ficoll-Paque density gradient centrifugation was the method used to isolate PBMCs. Sequencer: Illumina NovaSeq 6000. Using 5'RACE with constant-segment primers, TCRalpha and TCRbeta cDNA libraries were constructed, with sample barcodes and unique molecular identifiers added in the process. RNA was extracted from every sample with Trizol reagent. Amplification of the libraries took two PCR steps, and the second step added a second sample barcode plus Illumina TruSeq adapters. Sequencing of libraries was performed on an Illumina NovaSeq with 2 x 150 bp paired-end reads. As for the original processing: Demultiplexing of reads and collapsing into UMI-guided consensus sequences were performed with migec v1.2.7. With mixcr v2.1.11, UMI consensuses were aligned to TRA and TRB V and J templates and assembled into clonotypes. A clonotype was counted as expanded or contracted only if both edgeR and NoisET called the change significant, with noise models trained on biological replicates. For edgeR calls, the thresholds were a false discovery rate-adjusted p below 0.01 and a log2 fold-change of 1. As an exploratory analysis of dynamics, PCA with hierarchical clustering was applied to max-normalized trajectories of the 1000 most abundant clonotypes. Separately sequenced CD4+ and CD8+ repertoires were used to assign a CD4 or CD8 phenotype to each responding clone. The raw public reads went through TCRdb reprocessing: fastp at Q25, MiXCR clone calling, in-frame beta chains kept. Every CDR3 protein is listed once, alongside the most common genes and DNA of its rows. TCRdb, rather than the study authors, made the V and J calls. Recorded for this sample are roughly 150,000 distinct CDR3 sequences; 13% to 15% of them occurred a single time. The biggest ten clones account for around 28% of the sample.

Based on the germline V gene, the CDR1 and CDR2 sequences are SGHNT and YENEEA. The junction carries 15 bases between V and J, which are trimmed by 5 bases and 4 bases respectively. The CDR3 holds 15 amino acids from the cysteine to the phenylalanine. The CDR3 DNA has 45 bases and is translated from base 1. What the research found in general, with its limitations: From day 15 to 85, contracting clones showed balanced CD4/CD8 phenotypes, whereas a second wave of clones that expanded from day 15 to 37 leaned towards CD4+. Only a couple of mild cases were covered by the study, and larger cohorts that include severe cases with pre-infection samples were considered necessary. Some responding clones were detected in pre-infection memory, suggesting pre-existing cross-reactive memory T cells joined the SARS-CoV-2 response. Contracting CD4+ clones turned up mainly in the CM and EM memory subsets, whereas EMRA was where CD8+ clones were enriched. SARS-CoV-2 specificity was not confirmed for the second-wave clones peaking on day 37.

The sample taken for sequencing was PBMCs or a T cell subset sorted from them (not recorded which). The V and J genes are TRBV11-3 and TRBJ2-4; the D gene assignment is ambiguous. This sequence originates from an adult woman who had mild COVID-19 (a few samples of this study predate the infection). The sample titles of this study are shuffled in the database, so cell type and time point are left out; the donor was told from shared clones. The CDR3 sequence is CASSPPRATKNIQYF. Here is the DNA: TGTGCCAGCAGCCCCCCTAGGGCTACAAAAAACATTCAGTACTTC. With the portions outside the CDR3 filled from the reference TRBV11-3 and TRBJ2-4 genes, the complete variable region becomes EAGVVQSPRYKIIEKKQPVAFWCNPISGHNTLYWYLQNLGQGPELLIRYENEEAVDDSQLPKDRFSAERLKGVDSTLKIQPAELGDSAVYLCASSPPRATKNIQYFGAGTRLSVL.